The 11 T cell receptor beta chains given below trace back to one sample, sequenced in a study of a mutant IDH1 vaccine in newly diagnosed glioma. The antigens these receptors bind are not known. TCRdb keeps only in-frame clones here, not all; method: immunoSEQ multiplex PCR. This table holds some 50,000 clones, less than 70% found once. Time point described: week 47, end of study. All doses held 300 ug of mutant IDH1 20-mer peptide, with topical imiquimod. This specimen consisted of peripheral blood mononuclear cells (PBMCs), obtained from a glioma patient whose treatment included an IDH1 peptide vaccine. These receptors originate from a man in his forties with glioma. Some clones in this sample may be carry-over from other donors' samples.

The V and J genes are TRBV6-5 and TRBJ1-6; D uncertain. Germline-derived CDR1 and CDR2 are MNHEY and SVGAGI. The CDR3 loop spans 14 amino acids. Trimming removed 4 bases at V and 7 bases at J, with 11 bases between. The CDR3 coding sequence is TGTGCCAGCAGTTCGACACAAACCAATTCACCCCTCCACTTT. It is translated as CASSSTQTNSPLHF.

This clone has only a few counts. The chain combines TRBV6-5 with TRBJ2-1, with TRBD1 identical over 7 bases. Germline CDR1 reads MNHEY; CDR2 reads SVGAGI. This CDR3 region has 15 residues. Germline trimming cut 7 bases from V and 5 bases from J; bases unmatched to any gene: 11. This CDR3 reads CASNRKGQRDNEQFF. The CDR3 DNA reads TGTGCCAGCAACCGCAAGGGACAGCGAGACAATGAGCAGTTCTTC.

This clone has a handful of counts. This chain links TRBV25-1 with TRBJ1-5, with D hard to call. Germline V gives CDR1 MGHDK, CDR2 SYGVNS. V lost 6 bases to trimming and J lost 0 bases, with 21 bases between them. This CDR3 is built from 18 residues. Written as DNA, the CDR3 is TGTGCCAGCAGCAATAGGATATCCCCTTCCCCTAGCAATCAGCCCCAGCATTTT. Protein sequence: CASSNRISPSPSNQPQHF. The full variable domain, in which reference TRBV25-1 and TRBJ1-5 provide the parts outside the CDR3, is EADIYQTPRYLVIGTGKKITLECSQTMGHDKMYWYQQDPGMELHLIHYSYGVNSTEKGDLSSESTVSRIRTEHFPLTLESARPSHTSQYLCASSNRISPSPSNQPQHFGDGTRLSIL.

The DNA for the CDR3 is TGCGCCAGCAGCTTGGAAGGTAGCGGGGGACACAATGAGCAGTTCTTC. Translating gives CASSLEGSGGHNEQFF. The chain combines TRBV5-1 with TRBJ2-1; 9 bases line up with TRBD2. Germline assignment: CDR1 SGHRS and CDR2 YFSETQ. CDR3 length equals 16 residues. V lost 0 bases and J lost 5; bases outside the gene matches: 6.

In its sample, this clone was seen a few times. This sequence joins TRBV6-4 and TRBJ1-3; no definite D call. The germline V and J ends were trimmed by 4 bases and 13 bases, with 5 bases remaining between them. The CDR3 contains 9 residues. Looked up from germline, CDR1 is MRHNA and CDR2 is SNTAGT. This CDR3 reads CASSGKIYF. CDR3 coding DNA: TGTGCCAGCAGTGGCAAAATATATTTT.

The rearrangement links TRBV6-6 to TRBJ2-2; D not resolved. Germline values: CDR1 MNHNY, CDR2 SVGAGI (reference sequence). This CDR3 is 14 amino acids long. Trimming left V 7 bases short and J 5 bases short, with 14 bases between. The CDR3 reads CASKGEALTGELFF. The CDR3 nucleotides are TGTGCCAGCAAAGGCGAGGCGTTGACCGGGGAGCTGTTTTTT.

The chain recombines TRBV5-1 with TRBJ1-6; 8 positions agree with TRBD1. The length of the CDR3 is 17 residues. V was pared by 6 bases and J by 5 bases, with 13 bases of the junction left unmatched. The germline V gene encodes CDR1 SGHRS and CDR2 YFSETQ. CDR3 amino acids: CASTIGVTGDNNSPLHF. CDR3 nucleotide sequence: TGCGCCAGCACCATTGGAGTGACAGGGGACAATAATTCACCCCTCCACTTT.

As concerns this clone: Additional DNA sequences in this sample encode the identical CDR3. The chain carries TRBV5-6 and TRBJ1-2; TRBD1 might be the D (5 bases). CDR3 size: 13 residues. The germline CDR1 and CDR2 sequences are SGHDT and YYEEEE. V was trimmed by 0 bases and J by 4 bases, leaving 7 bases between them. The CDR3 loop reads CASSLDGAYGYTF. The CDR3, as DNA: TGTGCCAGCAGCTTGGATGGGGCCTATGGCTACACCTTC.

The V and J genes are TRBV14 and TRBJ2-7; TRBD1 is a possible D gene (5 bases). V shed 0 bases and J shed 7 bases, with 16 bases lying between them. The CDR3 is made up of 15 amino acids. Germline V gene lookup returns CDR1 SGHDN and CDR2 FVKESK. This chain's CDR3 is CASSQDLRGLGEQYF. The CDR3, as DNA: TGTGCCAGCAGCCAAGATCTAAGGGGTCTGGGGGAGCAGTACTTC.

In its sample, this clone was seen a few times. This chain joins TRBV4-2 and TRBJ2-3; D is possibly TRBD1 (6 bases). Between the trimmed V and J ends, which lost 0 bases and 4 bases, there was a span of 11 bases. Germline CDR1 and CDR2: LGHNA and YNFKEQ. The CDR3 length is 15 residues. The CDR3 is CASSQDEGDADTQYF. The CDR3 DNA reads TGTGCCAGCAGCCAAGATGAGGGGGATGCAGATACGCAGTATTTT.

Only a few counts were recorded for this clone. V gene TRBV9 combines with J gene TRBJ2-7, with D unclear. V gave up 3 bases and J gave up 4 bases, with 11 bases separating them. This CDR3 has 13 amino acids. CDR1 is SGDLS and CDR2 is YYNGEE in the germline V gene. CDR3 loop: CASSGPTKYEQYF. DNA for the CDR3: TGTGCCAGCAGCGGGCCTACGAAATACGAGCAGTACTTC.